These 19 T cell receptor beta chains came from one sample sequenced in a study of regulatory T cells in long-lasting Graves disease. Stated time point: newly diagnosed GD, antithyroid drugs for less than 3 months. PBMCs were the source of the RNA used for TCR sequencing. According to the study, TCR beta libraries were built with iRepertoire HTBI primers and CDR3-region Arm-PCR. MiXCR was run by TCRdb on the multiplex PCR reads, yielding one entry per CDR3 protein. The sample carries approximately 400,000 distinct CDR3 sequences, around 16% recorded once. The sequencing used peripheral blood mononuclear cells (PBMCs), collected at new diagnosis, from a patient treated with antithyroid drugs. These receptors all come from a female donor with Graves disease.

V and J are TRBV11-1 and TRBJ2-5, with D perhaps TRBD2 (6 bases). The CDR3 spans 14 residues. Trimming removed 4 bases from V and 5 bases from J, with 14 bases in between. Germline assignment: CDR1 SGHAT and CDR2 FQDESV (reference sequence). The CDR3 loop is CASSSGGGSETQYF. The DNA for the CDR3 is TGTGCCAGCAGCTCCGGGGGAGGCAGCGAGACCCAGTACTTC.

This clonotype came up many times. This rearrangement joins TRBV6-2 or TRBV6-3 to TRBJ2-7, with D perhaps TRBD2 (7 bases). The CDR3 consists of 16 residues. The V gene lost 5 bases and the J gene lost 2 bases, with 19 bases spanning the gap. Germline V lookup: CDR1 MNHEY, CDR2 SVGEGT. The CDR3 DNA reads TGTGCCAGCAGTGAACTAGGGGGAGGGAGTCCCTACGAGCAGTACTTC. As protein: CASSELGGGSPYEQYF.

A few counts support this clonotype. The V call is TRBV6-2 or TRBV6-3, the J call TRBJ2-2; TRBD1 matches at 11 bases. Losses at the gene ends were 4 bases for V and 8 bases for J; bases not matched to a gene: 6. This CDR3 region has 15 residues. Germline V CDR1 and CDR2: MNHEY, SVGEGT. The CDR3, as DNA: TGTGCCAGCAGTTCCGGGACAGGGGGGATAGGGGAGCTGTTTTTT. Translation: CASSSGTGGIGELFF.

The V call is TRBV11-2, the J call TRBJ1-5; unclear D gene. The CDR3 loop spans 13 amino acids. Deletions cut 5 bases from V and 5 bases from J, with 10 bases between. Germline V gene sequence: CDR1 SGHAT, CDR2 FQNNGV. The DNA for the CDR3 is TGTGCCAGCAGCCAAAACAGAGATCAGCCCCAGCATTTT. Its translation: CASSQNRDQPQHF.

This clonotype was found many times. This chain joins TRBV11-2 and TRBJ2-5; either TRBD1 or TRBD2 may supply D (5 bases each). The V gene's germline CDR1 is SGHAT and CDR2 FQNNGV. V lost 4 bases, J lost 1 base, and 10 bases lay in between. CDR3 length: 14 residues. The CDR3 loop reads CASSYRGIQETQYF. CDR3 nucleotide sequence: TGTGCCAGCAGCTACCGGGGCATCCAAGAGACCCAGTACTTC.

This clonotype has at least ten counts. The V and J genes are TRBV12-3 or TRBV12-4 and TRBJ2-5; perhaps TRBD1 as D (6 bases). The CDR3 is 12 amino acids. Trimming shortened V by 7 bases and J by 2 bases, and 8 bases separated the two germline ends. CDR3 bases: TGTGCCAGCACCGGACAGCAAGAGACCCAGTACTTC. Translating it yields CASTGQQETQYF.

In this sample, this clonotype turned up many times. The chain is built from TRBV12-3 or TRBV12-4 and TRBJ1-1; D unclear. The ends were cut back, 5 bases at V and 0 bases at J, with 7 bases in the middle. The CDR3 has 13 amino acids. CDR3 region: CASSPYMNTEAFF. CDR3 coding DNA: TGTGCCAGCAGTCCCTACATGAACACTGAAGCTTTCTTT.

This clonotype was counted ten times or more. The chain recombines TRBV10-3 with TRBJ1-4; the match to TRBD1 covers 9 bases. The V and J ends lost 4 bases and 8 bases, in that order; junction bases with no gene match: 5. Germline CDR1 and CDR2: ENHRY and SYGVKD. The CDR3 is made up of 14 amino acids. The CDR3 DNA reads as TGTGCCATCAGTGGACAGGGGGTCGGAGAAAAACTGTTTTTT. It yields the protein CAISGQGVGEKLFF.

The chain combines TRBV7-9 with TRBJ2-3, with TRBD1 matching 7 bases. CDR1 and CDR2 (germline): SEHNR, FQNEAQ (reference sequence). CDR3 length: 16 residues. V was pared by 0 bases and J by 4 bases, with 7 bases of the junction left unmatched. CDR3 in DNA: TGTGCCAGCAGCTTAGCGGCGACAGGGCCGGCAGATACGCAGTATTTT. Amino acids: CASSLAATGPADTQYF.

This clonotype was counted at least ten times. The rearrangement joins TRBV4-3 to TRBJ2-1, with D uncertain. V lost 1 base to trimming and J lost 7 bases, with 5 bases between them. This CDR3 has 12 amino acids. CDR1 and CDR2 (germline): LGHNA, YSLEER. As DNA, the CDR3 is TGCGCCAGCAGCCAAGGCTTGAATGAGCAGTTCTTC. Its translation: CASSQGLNEQFF.

Of note for this clonotype: The junction and the germline gene differ at one end; a read error may be behind it. The chain links TRBV15 to TRBJ2-3, with D hard to call. Gene TRBJ2-5 matches the end of the DNA better, so the J call may be wrong. CDR1 and CDR2 from the germline V gene are LNHNV and YYDKDF (reference sequence). The CDR3 has 16 residues. CDR3 nucleotides: TGTGCCACCAGCGGAGATCTGCTGGGGTGGCGAGAGACCCAGTACTTC. It codes for CATSGDLLGWRETQYF.

This clonotype was seen ten or more times. This chain connects TRBV7-9 to TRBJ1-1; TRBD1 might be the D (5 bases). The V gene's germline CDR1 is SEHNR and CDR2 FQNEAQ (reference sequence). The CDR3 runs 15 residues. Trimming took off 2 bases at V and 5 bases at J, with 15 bases between the two ends. The CDR3: CASSLRGEIRTEAFF. CDR3 coding DNA: TGTGCCAGCAGCTTACGGGGGGAGATCCGAACTGAAGCTTTCTTT.

This clonotype was counted a few times. V gene TRBV4-1 combines with J gene TRBJ2-3; perhaps TRBD1 as D (7 bases). Germline V CDR1 and CDR2: MGHRA, YSYEKL. The CDR3 contains 18 residues. V was shortened by 4 bases and J by 0 bases, with 20 bases between the two germline ends. The CDR3 region is CASSPGGSEGLSTDTQYF. The CDR3 region has the DNA TGCGCCAGCAGCCCAGGGGGGTCGGAGGGACTGAGCACAGATACGCAGTATTTT.

In this sample, this clonotype turned up many times. The rearrangement uses TRBV5-5 and TRBJ1-1; possible D gene TRBD1, 5 bases. Trimming removed 3 bases from V and 0 bases from J, with 15 bases in between. CDR1 and CDR2 from the germline V gene are SGHKS and YYEKEE (reference sequence). This CDR3 is built from 16 residues. CDR3 sequence: CASSSVGGTVNTEAFF. CDR3 bases: TGTGCCAGCAGCTCGGTGGGGGGGACGGTGAACACTGAAGCTTTCTTT.

This clonotype was seen ten or more times. The chain is built from TRBV28 and TRBJ2-7; the match to TRBD1 covers 8 bases. This CDR3 has 14 amino acids. Trimming at V came to 3 bases and at J to 5 bases, leaving 6 bases not matched to a gene. Per the germline V gene, CDR1 is MDHEN and CDR2 is SYDVKM. This CDR3 is CASSFRTGSHEQYF. The CDR3 DNA reads as TGTGCCAGCAGTTTCCGGACAGGGTCCCACGAGCAGTACTTC.

This clonotype was recorded many times. The V and J genes are TRBV28 and TRBJ2-1; 9 positions agree with TRBD2. V gave up 6 bases and J gave up 12 bases; unmatched junction bases: 15. The CDR3 consists of 15 residues. Germline CDR1 is MDHEN and CDR2 is SYDVKM. The DNA of the CDR3 is TGTGCCAGCAGCAGGGGGTCTAGCGGGAATCGGGGGCAGTTCTTC. It yields the protein CASSRGSSGNRGQFF.

This clonotype was seen many times. J is TRBJ2-7 and V is TRBV28; TRBD1 aligns across 8 bases. V dropped 6 bases and J dropped 6; count of bases not matched to a gene: 10. In germline, CDR1 is MDHEN, CDR2 SYDVKM. This CDR3 is built from 14 residues. CDR3 protein: CASRTRTGKGEQYF. CDR3 coding DNA: TGTGCCAGCAGGACGCGGACAGGGAAAGGCGAGCAGTACTTC.

The V gene is TRBV10-3, the J gene TRBJ2-1, with 7 positions matching TRBD2. CDR1 is ENHRY, CDR2 SYGVKD, per germline. This CDR3 has 14 residues. Trimming took 6 bases from V and 16 from J; bases not matched to a gene: 18. CDR3 sequence (DNA): TGTGCCATCAGGCACGGACTAGTGGGAGAAGATCAATTCTTC. It encodes CAIRHGLVGEDQFF.

This clonotype was observed many times. The gene calls are TRBV20-1 and TRBJ2-7; 9 bases fit TRBD1. Germline assignment: CDR1 DFQATT and CDR2 SNEGSKA (reference sequence). CDR3 length: 12 amino acids. Written as DNA, the CDR3 is TGCAGGTCCGGGACAGGGTTCAACGAGCAGTACTTC. Its translation: CRSGTGFNEQYF.